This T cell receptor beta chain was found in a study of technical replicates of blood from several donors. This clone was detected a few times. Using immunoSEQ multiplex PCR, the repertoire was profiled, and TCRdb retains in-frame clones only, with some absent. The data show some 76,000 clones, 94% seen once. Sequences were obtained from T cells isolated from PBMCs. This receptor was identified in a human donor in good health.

The CDR3 reads CASSFGSTEAFF. CDR3 in DNA: TGTGCCAGCAGCTTCGGTAGCACTGAAGCTTTCTTT. This chain joins TRBV7-3 and TRBJ1-1; D not certain. Germline CDR1 and CDR2: SGHTA and FQGTGA. The length of the CDR3 is 12 residues. Trimming shortened V by 3 bases and J by 4 bases, and 6 bases separated the two germline ends.